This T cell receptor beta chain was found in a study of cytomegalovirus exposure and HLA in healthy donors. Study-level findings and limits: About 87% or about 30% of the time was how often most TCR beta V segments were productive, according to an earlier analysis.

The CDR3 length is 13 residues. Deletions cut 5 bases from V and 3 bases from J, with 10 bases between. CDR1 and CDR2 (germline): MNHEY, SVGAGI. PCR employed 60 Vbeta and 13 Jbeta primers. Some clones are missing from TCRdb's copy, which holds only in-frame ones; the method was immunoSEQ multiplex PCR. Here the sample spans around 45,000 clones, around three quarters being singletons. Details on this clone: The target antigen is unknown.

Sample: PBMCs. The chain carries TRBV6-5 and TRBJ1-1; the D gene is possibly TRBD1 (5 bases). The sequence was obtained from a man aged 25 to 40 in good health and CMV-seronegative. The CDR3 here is CASSRREDTEAFF. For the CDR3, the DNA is TGTGCCAGCAGTCGCAGGGAGGACACTGAAGCTTTCTTT.